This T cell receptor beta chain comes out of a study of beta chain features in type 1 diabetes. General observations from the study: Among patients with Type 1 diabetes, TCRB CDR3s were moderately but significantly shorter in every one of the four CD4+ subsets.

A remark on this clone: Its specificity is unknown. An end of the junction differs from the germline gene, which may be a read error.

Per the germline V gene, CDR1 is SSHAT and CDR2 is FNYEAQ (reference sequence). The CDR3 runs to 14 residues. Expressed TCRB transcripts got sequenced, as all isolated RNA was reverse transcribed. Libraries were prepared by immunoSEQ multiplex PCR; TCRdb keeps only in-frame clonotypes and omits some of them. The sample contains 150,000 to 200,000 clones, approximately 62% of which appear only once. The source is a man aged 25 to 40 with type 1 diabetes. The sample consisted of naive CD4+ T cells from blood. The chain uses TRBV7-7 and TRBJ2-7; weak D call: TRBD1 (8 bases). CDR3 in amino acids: CASSCHRGRDEQYF. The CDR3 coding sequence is TGTGCTAGCAGCTGCCACAGGGGGAGGGACGAGCAGTACTTC. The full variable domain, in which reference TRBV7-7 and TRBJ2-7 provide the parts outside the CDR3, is GAGVSQSPRYKVTKRGQDVTLRCDPISSHATLYWYQQALGQGPEFLTYFNYEAQPDKSGLPSDRFSAERPEGSISTLTIQRTEQRDSAMYRCASSCHRGRDEQYFGPGTRLTVT.